The 26 T cell receptor beta chains below all came from one sample that was sequenced in a study of CD8+ T cells in alopecia areata. Sequencing used cDNA as its template, made by extracting RNA and reverse transcribing it. Profiled with immunoSEQ multiplex PCR; TCRdb holds only in-frame clones, not every one. The sample carries hundreds of thousands of clones, about three fifths recorded once. The sample's treatment: oral pan-JAK inhibitor, 5-10 mg twice daily. The sequencing here drew on CD4+ T cells sorted from blood, taken at week 24, from a patient treated with tofacitinib. The receptors were sampled from a human donor with alopecia areata.

The J gene is TRBJ2-5, the V gene TRBV30, with a weak D call TRBD2 (5 bases). This CDR3 is 14 amino acids long. Germline loops: CDR1 GTSNPN, CDR2 SVGIG (reference sequence). The V and J ends lost 0 bases and 5 bases respectively, with 13 bases between them. The CDR3 DNA follows: TGTGCCTGGAGTGTACTAGGGAATCGGGAGACCCAGTACTTC. Its translation: CAWSVLGNRETQYF.

The table lists this clone with a count of one. V and J are TRBV30 and TRBJ1-1; 7 nucleotides line up with TRBD1. The germline V gene has CDR1 GTSNPN and CDR2 SVGIG (reference sequence). With V trimmed by 4 bases and J by 6 bases, 8 bases remained unmatched. The length of the CDR3 is 13 residues. The CDR3 reads CAWKLRQGAEAFF. CDR3 nucleotide sequence: TGTGCCTGGAAACTCCGACAGGGCGCTGAAGCTTTCTTT. The full variable domain, in which reference TRBV30 and TRBJ1-1 provide the parts outside the CDR3, is SQTIHQWPATLVQPVGSPLSLECTVEGTSNPNLYWYRQAAGRGLQLLFYSVGIGQISSEVPQNLSASRPQDRQFILSSKKLLLSDSGFYLCAWKLRQGAEAFFGQGTRLTVV.

In its sample, this clone was seen many times. The chain employs TRBV28 and TRBJ2-6; 10 nucleotides match TRBD1. The CDR3 extends over 16 amino acids. J gave up 1 base and V 5 bases, and 2 bases lay outside the gene matches. CDR1 MDHEN and CDR2 SYDVKM come from the germline V gene. The chain's CDR3 is CASSGTGDSGANVLTF. CDR3 DNA: TGTGCCAGCAGTGGGACAGGGGATTCTGGGGCCAACGTCCTGACTTTC. The full variable domain, completed using reference TRBV28 and TRBJ2-6, is DVKVTQSSRYLVKRTGEKVFLECVQDMDHENMFWYRQDPGLGLRLIYFSYDVKMKEKGDIPEGYSVSREKKERFSLILESASTNQTSMYLCASSGTGDSGANVLTFGAGSRLTVL.

This clone was observed a few times. The chain is built from TRBV10-3 and TRBJ1-5; D perhaps matches TRBD1 (5 bases). Germline V gives CDR1 ENHRY, CDR2 SYGVKD. The CDR3 has 13 residues. Between the trimmed V and J ends, which lost 7 bases and 5 bases, there was a span of 12 bases. CDR3 region: CAITGREDQPQHF. CDR3 nucleotides: TGTGCCATCACTGGCAGGGAAGATCAGCCCCAGCATTTT.

CDR3 loop: CAWSPAGGFDNEQFF. DNA for the CDR3: TGTGCCTGGAGCCCAGCGGGGGGCTTCGACAATGAGCAGTTCTTC. The chain carries TRBV30 and TRBJ2-1; 9 nucleotides agree with TRBD2. The CDR3 has 15 residues. Per germline, CDR1 GTSNPN and CDR2 SVGIG (reference sequence). V gave up 3 bases and J gave up 5 bases; unmatched junction bases: 8. Variable domain in full (rest from reference TRBV30 and TRBJ2-1): SQTIHQWPATLVQPVGSPLSLECTVEGTSNPNLYWYRQAAGRGLQLLFYSVGIGQISSEVPQNLSASRPQDRQFILSSKKLLLSDSGFYLCAWSPAGGFDNEQFFGPGTRLTVL.

The chain couples TRBV14 to TRBJ1-2, with TRBD1 as a possible D gene (5 bases). Trimming removed 0 bases from V and 2 bases from J, with 7 bases in between. CDR1 SGHDN and CDR2 FVKESK come from the germline V gene. The CDR3 consists of 14 residues. CDR3 coding DNA: TGTGCCAGCAGCCAAGATTCAGGGAACTATGGCTACACCTTC. Translated, it gives CASSQDSGNYGYTF.

This clone was seen a few times. This chain uses TRBV7-2 with TRBJ1-2; 7 nucleotides match TRBD1. The trim removed 5 bases at V and 6 bases at J, leaving 9 bases unmatched. The CDR3 has 14 residues. The germline V gene encodes CDR1 SGHTA and CDR2 FQGNSA. DNA for the CDR3: TGTGCCAGCAGCATCCTACAGGGGAAGGATGGCTACACCTTC. It yields the protein CASSILQGKDGYTF.

In its sample, this clone was seen a few times. Distinct nucleotide sequences in the sample also encode this CDR3. The chain combines TRBV20-1 with TRBJ2-5; no clear D. The CDR3 extends over 11 amino acids. Trimming shortened V by 0 bases and J by 2 bases, and 1 base separated the two germline ends. Germline V gene data show CDR1 as DFQATT and CDR2 as SNEGSKA (reference sequence). The CDR3 nucleotides read TGCAGTGCTAGAGATCAAGAGACCCAGTACTTC. It specifies CSARDQETQYF.

This clone was counted only a few times. This chain connects TRBV29-1 to TRBJ2-7, with D unresolved. Trimming left V 1 base short and J 3 bases short, with 10 bases between. Germline V gene data show CDR1 as SQVTM and CDR2 as ANQGSEA. The CDR3 is 13 amino acids. CDR3 nucleotides: TGCAGCGTTGAAGGGCAGACGCTCTACGAGCAGTACTTC. Translation: CSVEGQTLYEQYF.

This chain links TRBV4-3 with TRBJ2-4, with 8 bases that match TRBD1. J gave up 1 base and V 0 bases, and 11 bases lay outside the gene matches. The CDR3 runs to 19 residues. In germline, CDR1 is LGHNA, CDR2 YSLEER. CDR3 in amino acids: CASSQDRTGMIAAKNIQYF. The CDR3, as DNA: TGCGCCAGCAGCCAAGACAGGACAGGGATGATTGCGGCCAAAAACATTCAGTACTTC.

To note about this clone: Other DNA sequences within the sample encode an identical CDR3. The chain uses TRBV6-1 and TRBJ1-1; D is uncertain. Trimming took 1 base from V and 0 from J, leaving 9 bases between them. This CDR3 comprises 15 residues. Germline CDR1 is MNHNS and CDR2 is SASEGT. The CDR3 bases are TGTGCCAGCAGTGAAGATCTAGGCGTGAACACTGAAGCTTTCTTT. Amino acids: CASSEDLGVNTEAFF.

This clone has more than one count but fewer than ten. The V gene is TRBV18, the J gene TRBJ2-4; D could derive from TRBD1 or TRBD2 (5 bases each). V was shortened by 0 bases and J by 0 bases, with 15 bases between the two germline ends. Germline V gene data show CDR1 as KGHSH and CDR2 as LQKENI. The CDR3 covers 18 residues. DNA for the CDR3: TGTGCCAGCTCACCACCGAATCAGGGAGTAGTAGCCAAAAACATTCAGTACTTC. Translated, it gives CASSPPNQGVVAKNIQYF.

This clone appeared a few times. The chain recombines TRBV7-2 with TRBJ2-1; TRBD1 aligns across 12 bases. This CDR3 contains 15 residues. V trimming: 2 bases; J trimming: 6 bases; junction bases outside the gene matches: 2. Per the germline V gene, CDR1 is SGHTA and CDR2 is FQGNSA. CDR3 nucleotides: TGTGCCAGCAGCTTAAGGGACAGGGGGCGCAATGAGCAGTTCTTC. Translated: CASSLRDRGRNEQFF. Full variable domain (rest looked up from reference TRBV7-2 and TRBJ2-1): GAGVSQSPSNKVTEKGKDVELRCDPISGHTALYWYRQSLGQGLEFLIYFQGNSAPDKSGLPSDRFSAERTGGSVSTLTIQRTQQEDSAVYLCASSLRDRGRNEQFFGPGTRLTVL.

The chain links TRBV9 to TRBJ2-3; D gene unclear. This CDR3 is 14 amino acids long. V was shortened by 3 bases and J by 2 bases, with 10 bases between the two germline ends. CDR1 SGDLS and CDR2 YYNGEE come from the germline V gene. Written as DNA, the CDR3 is TGTGCCAGCAGCGCTCACACATACACAGATACGCAGTATTTT. Its protein is CASSAHTYTDTQYF.

This clone was seen a few times. The genes are TRBV30 and TRBJ2-7; TRBD1 matches 12 bases. Unmatched junction bases numbered 11, after V lost 0 bases and J lost 2 bases. The germline CDR1 and CDR2 sequences are GTSNPN and SVGIG (reference sequence). CDR3 length: 18 residues. The CDR3 DNA follows: TGTGCCTGGAGTGTACGCGATAGGGGGACAGGGGGCACCTACGAGCAGTACTTC. It specifies CAWSVRDRGTGGTYEQYF.

This clone appeared a few times. The chain carries TRBV5-4 and TRBJ1-3; D is undetermined. Per the germline V gene, CDR1 is SGHNT and CDR2 is YYREEE (reference sequence). Trimming stripped 2 bases from V and 4 bases from J, with 13 bases between. There are 15 residues in the CDR3. For the CDR3, the DNA is TGTGCCAGCAGCTTTGAGGGTACGGCCGGAAACACCATATATTTT. It is translated as CASSFEGTAGNTIYF.

J is TRBJ2-6 and V is TRBV7-2, with D uncertain. The V end lost 7 bases, the J end lost 0 bases, and 4 bases lay between the germline ends. This CDR3 spans 13 amino acids. CDR1 and CDR2 (germline): SGHTA, FQGNSA. This CDR3 is CASKFSGANVLTF. The CDR3 nucleotides read TGTGCCAGCAAATTCTCTGGGGCCAACGTCCTGACTTTC.

This sequence joins TRBV7-2 and TRBJ2-7, with D perhaps TRBD1 or TRBD2 (6 bases each). Trimming took off 3 bases at V and 4 bases at J, with 13 bases between the two ends. This CDR3 is 14 amino acids long. Germline CDR1 SGHTA, CDR2 FQGNSA. The CDR3 reads CASSFTGAGYEQYF. The CDR3 nucleotides read TGTGCCAGCAGCTTCACGGGGGCAGGGTACGAGCAGTACTTC. The full variable domain, rest sourced from reference TRBV7-2 and TRBJ2-7, is GAGVSQSPSNKVTEKGKDVELRCDPISGHTALYWYRQSLGQGLEFLIYFQGNSAPDKSGLPSDRFSAERTGGSVSTLTIQRTQQEDSAVYLCASSFTGAGYEQYFGPGTRLTVT.

V usage is TRBV30 and J usage is TRBJ1-4; 7 bases align to TRBD1. The V gene's germline CDR1 is GTSNPN and CDR2 SVGIG (reference sequence). Trimming removed 1 base from V and 10 bases from J; junction bases left unmatched: 9. The CDR3 totals 14 residues. This chain's CDR3 is CAWSGDRVSGKLFF. DNA of the CDR3: TGTGCCTGGAGTGGAGACAGGGTGTCGGGAAAACTGTTTTTT.

The chain uses TRBV30 and TRBJ1-3; no definite D call. Looked up from germline, CDR1 is GTSNPN and CDR2 is SVGIG (reference sequence). The germline V and J ends were trimmed by 3 bases and 0 bases, with 15 bases remaining between them. The CDR3 runs to 16 residues. CDR3 bases: TGTGCCTGGAGGGCCCTGGAAGTGAGCTCTGGAAACACCATATATTTT. Protein sequence: CAWRALEVSSGNTIYF. Using reference TRBV30 and TRBJ1-3 for the parts outside the CDR3, the full variable domain is SQTIHQWPATLVQPVGSPLSLECTVEGTSNPNLYWYRQAAGRGLQLLFYSVGIGQISSEVPQNLSASRPQDRQFILSSKKLLLSDSGFYLCAWRALEVSSGNTIYFGEGSWLTVV.

This chain uses TRBV30 with TRBJ2-4; TRBD2 matches 7 bases. Germline CDR1 GTSNPN, CDR2 SVGIG (reference sequence). The ends lost 4 bases at V and 8 bases at J; junction bases unmatched: 14. This CDR3 is built from 15 residues. CDR3 residues: CAWTKWGGDRDIQYF. CDR3 DNA sequence: TGTGCCTGGACTAAATGGGGGGGAGATCGGGACATTCAGTACTTC.

This clone turned up a few times. This chain links TRBV29-1 with TRBJ2-5; D might be TRBD2 (7 bases). Germline CDR1 and CDR2: SQVTM and ANQGSEA. V gave up 4 bases and J gave up 1 base, with 19 bases separating them. The CDR3 sequence is 16 residues long. CDR3 coding DNA: TGCAGCGTTGTCCTCGGACTAGGGGGGATCCAAGAGACCCAGTACTTC. Its protein is CSVVLGLGGIQETQYF.

This clone has a handful of counts. The CDR3 bases are TGTGCCAGCAGCCGGGACTTTCAAGAGACCCAGTACTTC. Protein: CASSRDFQETQYF. The chain uses TRBV7-2 and TRBJ2-5, with D perhaps matching TRBD2 (6 bases). This CDR3 has 13 amino acids. Germline-derived CDR1 and CDR2 are SGHTA and FQGNSA. Trimming stripped 5 bases from V and 2 bases from J, with 9 bases between.

This clone has just a few counts. The V call is TRBV29-1, the J call TRBJ1-1, with D uncertain. There are 12 residues in the CDR3. CDR1 is SQVTM and CDR2 is ANQGSEA in the germline V gene. The V end lost 1 base, the J end lost 8 bases, and 11 bases lay between the germline ends. The CDR3 nucleotides are TGCAGCGTTGAAGGACCCGCCAAAGAAGCTTTCTTT. It codes for CSVEGPAKEAFF.

The V gene is TRBV7-9, the J gene TRBJ1-1; D call uncertain. The CDR3 totals 11 residues. Germline assignment: CDR1 SEHNR and CDR2 FQNEAQ (reference sequence). Trimming took off 7 bases at V and 4 bases at J, with 7 bases between the two ends. CDR3 residues: CASTRGTEAFF. DNA for the CDR3: TGTGCCAGCACCCGGGGCACTGAAGCTTTCTTT.

The chain employs TRBV28 and TRBJ2-4; a weak D match, TRBD2 (6 bases). The CDR3 sequence is 15 residues long. V was pared by 2 bases and J by 6 bases, with 14 bases between. The germline CDR1 and CDR2 sequences are MDHEN and SYDVKM. The CDR3 bases are TGTGCCAGCAGTTTAAGAGCAGGGAGGCTAAACATTCAGTACTTC. Translated, it gives CASSLRAGRLNIQYF.